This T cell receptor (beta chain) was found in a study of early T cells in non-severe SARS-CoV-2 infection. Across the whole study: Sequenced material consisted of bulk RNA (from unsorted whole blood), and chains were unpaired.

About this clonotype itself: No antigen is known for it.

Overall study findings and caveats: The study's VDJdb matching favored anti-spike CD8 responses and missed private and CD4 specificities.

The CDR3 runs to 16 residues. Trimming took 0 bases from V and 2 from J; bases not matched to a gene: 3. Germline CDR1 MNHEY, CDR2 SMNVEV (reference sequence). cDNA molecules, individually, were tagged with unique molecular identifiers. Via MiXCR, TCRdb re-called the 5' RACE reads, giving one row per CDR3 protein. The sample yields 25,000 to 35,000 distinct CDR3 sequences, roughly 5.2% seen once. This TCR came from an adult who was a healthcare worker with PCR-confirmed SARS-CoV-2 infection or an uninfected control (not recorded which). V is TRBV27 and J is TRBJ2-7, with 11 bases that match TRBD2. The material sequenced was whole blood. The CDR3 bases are TGTGCCAGCAGTTTATCCCATAGCGGGGGGGCCTACGAGCAGTACTTC. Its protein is CASSLSHSGGAYEQYF.